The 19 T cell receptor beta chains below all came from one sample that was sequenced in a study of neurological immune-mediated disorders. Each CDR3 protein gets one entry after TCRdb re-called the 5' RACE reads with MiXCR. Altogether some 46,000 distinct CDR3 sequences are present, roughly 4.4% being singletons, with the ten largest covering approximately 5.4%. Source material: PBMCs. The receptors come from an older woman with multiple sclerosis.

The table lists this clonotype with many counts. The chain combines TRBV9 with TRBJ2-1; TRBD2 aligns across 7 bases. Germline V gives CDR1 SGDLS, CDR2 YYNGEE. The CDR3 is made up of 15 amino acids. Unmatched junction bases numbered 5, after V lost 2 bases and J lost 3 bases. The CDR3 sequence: CASSVSSGFYNEQFF. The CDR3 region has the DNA TGTGCCAGCAGCGTGTCTAGCGGATTCTACAATGAGCAGTTCTTC.

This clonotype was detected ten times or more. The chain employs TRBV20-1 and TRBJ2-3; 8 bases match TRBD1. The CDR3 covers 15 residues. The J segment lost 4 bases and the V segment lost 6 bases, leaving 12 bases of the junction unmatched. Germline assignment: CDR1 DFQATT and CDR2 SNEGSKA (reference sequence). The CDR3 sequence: CSAVSGTGDSDTQYF. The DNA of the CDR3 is TGCAGTGCCGTTTCCGGGACAGGTGATTCAGATACGCAGTATTTT.

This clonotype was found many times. In nucleotides, the CDR3 is TGTGCCAGCAGTTTAGGGAGGGACACTGAAGCTTTCTTT. This encodes CASSLGRDTEAFF. V usage is TRBV28 and J usage is TRBJ1-1, with D unclear. CDR3 length equals 13 residues. From germline, CDR1 is MDHEN and CDR2 SYDVKM. V dropped 2 bases and J dropped 3 bases, with 7 bases sitting between them.

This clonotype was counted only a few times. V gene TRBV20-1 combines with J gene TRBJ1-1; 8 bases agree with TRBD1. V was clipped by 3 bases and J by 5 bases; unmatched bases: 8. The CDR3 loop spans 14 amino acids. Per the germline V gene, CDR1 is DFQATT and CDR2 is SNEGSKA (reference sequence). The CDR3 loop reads CSARNGQGATEAFF. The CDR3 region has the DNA TGCAGTGCTAGGAACGGACAGGGTGCGACTGAAGCTTTCTTT.

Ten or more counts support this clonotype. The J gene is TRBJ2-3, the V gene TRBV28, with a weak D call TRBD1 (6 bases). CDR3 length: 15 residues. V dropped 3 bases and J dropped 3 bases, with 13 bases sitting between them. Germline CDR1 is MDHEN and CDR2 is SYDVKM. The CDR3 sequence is CASSFGRGKTDTQYF. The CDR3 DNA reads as TGTGCCAGCAGTTTTGGCAGGGGTAAGACAGATACGCAGTATTTT.

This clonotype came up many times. DNA of the CDR3: TGTGCCACCAGCAGAGACAGGGGGCACACCGGGGAGCTGTTTTTT. Translation gives CATSRDRGHTGELFF. The rearrangement links TRBV15 to TRBJ2-2; 8 positions agree with TRBD1. Trimming cost V 0 bases and J 3 bases; bases outside gene matches: 0. Germline CDR1 is LNHNV and CDR2 is YYDKDF (reference sequence). This CDR3 region has 15 residues.

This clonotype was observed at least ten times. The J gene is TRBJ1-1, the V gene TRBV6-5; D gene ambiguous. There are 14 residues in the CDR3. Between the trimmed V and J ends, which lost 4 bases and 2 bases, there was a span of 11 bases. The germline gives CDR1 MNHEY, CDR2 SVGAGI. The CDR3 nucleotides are TGTGCCAGCAGTTTCTCTCACCAAAACACTGAAGCTTTCTTT. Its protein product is CASSFSHQNTEAFF.

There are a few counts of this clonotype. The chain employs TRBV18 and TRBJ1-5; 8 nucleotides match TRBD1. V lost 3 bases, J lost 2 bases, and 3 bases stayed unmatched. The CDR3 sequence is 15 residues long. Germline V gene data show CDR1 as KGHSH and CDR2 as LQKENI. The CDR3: CASSPETGGNQPQHF. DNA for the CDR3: TGTGCCAGCTCACCCGAGACAGGGGGCAATCAGCCCCAGCATTTT.

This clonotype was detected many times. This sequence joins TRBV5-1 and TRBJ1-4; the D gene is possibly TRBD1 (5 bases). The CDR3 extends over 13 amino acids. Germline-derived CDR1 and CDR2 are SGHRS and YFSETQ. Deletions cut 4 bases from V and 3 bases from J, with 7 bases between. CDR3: CASSRGSNEKLFF. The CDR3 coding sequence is TGCGCCAGCAGCAGGGGATCTAATGAAAAACTGTTTTTT. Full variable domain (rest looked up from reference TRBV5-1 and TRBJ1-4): KAGVTQTPRYLIKTRGQQVTLSCSPISGHRSVSWYQQTPGQGLQFLFEYFSETQRNKGNFPGRFSGRQFSNSRSEMNVSTLELGDSALYLCASSRGSNEKLFFGSGTQLSVL.

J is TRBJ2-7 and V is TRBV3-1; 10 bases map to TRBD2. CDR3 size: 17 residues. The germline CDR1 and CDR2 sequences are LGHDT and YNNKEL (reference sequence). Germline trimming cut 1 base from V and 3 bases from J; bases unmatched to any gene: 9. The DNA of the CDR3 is TGTGCCAGCAGCCAAGTCCCGGCTAGCGGGAGAATCTACGAGCAGTACGTC. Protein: CASSQVPASGRIYEQYV.

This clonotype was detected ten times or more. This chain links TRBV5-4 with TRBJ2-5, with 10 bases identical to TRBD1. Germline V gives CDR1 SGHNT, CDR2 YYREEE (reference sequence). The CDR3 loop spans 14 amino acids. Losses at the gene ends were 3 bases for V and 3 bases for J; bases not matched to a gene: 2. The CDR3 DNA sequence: TGTGCCAGCAGCTCGGGGACAGGGGAAGAGACCCAGTACTTC. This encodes CASSSGTGEETQYF.

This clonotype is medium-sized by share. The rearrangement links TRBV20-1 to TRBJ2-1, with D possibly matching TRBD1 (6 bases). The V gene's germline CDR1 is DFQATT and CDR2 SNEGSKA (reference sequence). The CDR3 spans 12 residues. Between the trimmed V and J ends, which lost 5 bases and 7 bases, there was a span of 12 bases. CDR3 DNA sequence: TGCAGTGCTTCCTTAACAGGGAATGAGCAGTTCTTC. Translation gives CSASLTGNEQFF.

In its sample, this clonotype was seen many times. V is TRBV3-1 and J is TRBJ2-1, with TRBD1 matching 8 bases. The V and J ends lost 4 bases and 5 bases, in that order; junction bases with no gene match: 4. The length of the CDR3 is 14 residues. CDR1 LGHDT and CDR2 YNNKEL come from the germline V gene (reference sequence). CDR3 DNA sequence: TGTGCCAGCAGCCTCAGGGGGCCCAACAATGAGCAGTTCTTC. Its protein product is CASSLRGPNNEQFF.

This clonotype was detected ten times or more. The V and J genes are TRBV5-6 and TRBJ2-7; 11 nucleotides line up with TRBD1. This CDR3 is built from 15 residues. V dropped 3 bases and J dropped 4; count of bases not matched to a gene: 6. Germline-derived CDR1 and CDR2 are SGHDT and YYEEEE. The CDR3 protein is CASSSTGTGGYEQYF. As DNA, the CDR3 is TGTGCCAGCAGCTCCACCGGGACAGGGGGGTACGAGCAGTACTTC.

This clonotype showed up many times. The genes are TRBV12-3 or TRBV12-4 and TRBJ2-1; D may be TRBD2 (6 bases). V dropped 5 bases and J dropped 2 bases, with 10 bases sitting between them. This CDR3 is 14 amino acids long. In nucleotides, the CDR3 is TGTGCCAGCAGTGTGGCGGGAACCTACAATGAGCAGTTCTTC. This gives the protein CASSVAGTYNEQFF.

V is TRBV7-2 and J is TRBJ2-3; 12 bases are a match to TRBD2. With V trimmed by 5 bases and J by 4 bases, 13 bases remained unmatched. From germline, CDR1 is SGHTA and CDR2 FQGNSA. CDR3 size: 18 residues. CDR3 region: CASSPQTSGGAGADTQYF. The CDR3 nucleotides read TGTGCCAGCAGCCCCCAGACTAGCGGGGGAGCAGGCGCAGATACGCAGTATTTT.

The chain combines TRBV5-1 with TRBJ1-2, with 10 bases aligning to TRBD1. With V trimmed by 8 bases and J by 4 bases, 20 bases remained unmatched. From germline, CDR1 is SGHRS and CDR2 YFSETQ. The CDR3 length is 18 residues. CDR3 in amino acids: CASSKDPGTGDTSYGYTF. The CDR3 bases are TGCGCCAGTAGCAAGGACCCCGGGACAGGGGATACCTCCTATGGCTACACCTTC. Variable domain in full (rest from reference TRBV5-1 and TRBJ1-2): KAGVTQTPRYLIKTRGQQVTLSCSPISGHRSVSWYQQTPGQGLQFLFEYFSETQRNKGNFPGRFSGRQFSNSRSEMNVSTLELGDSALYLCASSKDPGTGDTSYGYTFGSGTRLTVV.

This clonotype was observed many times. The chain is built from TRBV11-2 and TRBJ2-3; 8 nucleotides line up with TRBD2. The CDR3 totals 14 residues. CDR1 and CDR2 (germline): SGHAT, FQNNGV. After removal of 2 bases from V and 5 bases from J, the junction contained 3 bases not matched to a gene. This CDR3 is CASSLSREGDTQYF. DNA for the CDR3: TGTGCCAGCAGCTTATCACGGGAGGGAGATACGCAGTATTTT. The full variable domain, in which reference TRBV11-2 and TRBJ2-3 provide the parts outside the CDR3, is EAGVAQSPRYKIIEKRQSVAFWCNPISGHATLYWYQQILGQGPKLLIQFQNNGVVDDSQLPKDRFSAERLKGVDSTLKIQPAKLEDSAVYLCASSLSREGDTQYFGPGTRLTVL.

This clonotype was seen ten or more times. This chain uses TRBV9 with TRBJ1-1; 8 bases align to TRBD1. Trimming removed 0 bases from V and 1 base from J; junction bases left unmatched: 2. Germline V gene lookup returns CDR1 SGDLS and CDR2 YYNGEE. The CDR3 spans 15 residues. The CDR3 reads CASSVEGTGNTEAFF. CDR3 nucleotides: TGTGCCAGCAGCGTAGAAGGGACAGGGAACACTGAAGCTTTCTTT.